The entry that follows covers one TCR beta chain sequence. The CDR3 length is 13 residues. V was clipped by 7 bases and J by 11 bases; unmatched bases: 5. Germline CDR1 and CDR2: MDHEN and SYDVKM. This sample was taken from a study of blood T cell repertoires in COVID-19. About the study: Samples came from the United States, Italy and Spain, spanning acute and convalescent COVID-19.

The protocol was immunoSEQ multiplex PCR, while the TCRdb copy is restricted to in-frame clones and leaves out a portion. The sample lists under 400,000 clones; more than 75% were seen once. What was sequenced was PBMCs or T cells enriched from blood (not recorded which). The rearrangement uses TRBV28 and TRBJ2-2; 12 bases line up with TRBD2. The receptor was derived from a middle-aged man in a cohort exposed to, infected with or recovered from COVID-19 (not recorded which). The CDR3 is CASITGLAGELFF. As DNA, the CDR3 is TGTGCCAGCATAACGGGACTAGCGGGCGAGCTGTTTTTT.